The 9 T cell receptor beta chains given below trace back to one sample, sequenced in a study of OX40 agonist ivuxolimab in advanced cancers. Measured with immunoSEQ multiplex PCR; TCRdb has only the in-frame clones, and not every one. The repertoire holds roughly 30,000 clones, approximately 91% seen once, with 45% to 65% in the top ten. Specimen: CD4+ or CD8+ T cells sorted from blood, collected in a trial of the OX40 agonist ivuxolimab. These receptors all come from an adult with an advanced solid tumor such as melanoma, head and neck, liver or kidney cancer.

V and J are TRBV5-6 and TRBJ2-3; maybe TRBD1 (7 bases). Germline-derived CDR1 and CDR2 are SGHDT and YYEEEE. The V gene lost 2 bases and the J gene lost 5 bases, with 21 bases spanning the gap. This CDR3 is 17 amino acids long. CDR3 sequence: CASSFLRTGGNRDTQYF. The CDR3 bases are TGTGCCAGCAGCTTCCTGAGGACAGGCGGGAACAGAGATACGCAGTATTTT.

The V gene is TRBV6-6, the J gene TRBJ2-4; no clear D. V was pared by 7 bases and J by 3 bases, with 7 bases between. This CDR3 is built from 12 residues. The germline V gene encodes CDR1 MNHNY and CDR2 SVGAGI (reference sequence). The CDR3, as DNA: TGTGCCAGCAAGGCCTTCAAAAACATTCAGTACTTC. As protein: CASKAFKNIQYF.

The chain couples TRBV2 to TRBJ2-4; the D is unclear. The germline CDR1 and CDR2 sequences are SNHLY and FYNNEI. With 3 bases removed from V and 0 bases from J, the gap between germline ends came to 12 bases. The CDR3 runs to 16 residues. The DNA of the CDR3 is TGTGCCAGCAGTGATGGCCCTATCTTAGCCAAAAACATTCAGTACTTC. This gives the protein CASSDGPILAKNIQYF.

This clone has just a few counts. V is TRBV2 and J is TRBJ2-1; maybe TRBD1 (6 bases). This CDR3 has 14 amino acids. Trimming pared 0 bases from V and 14 bases from J, leaving 17 bases between. The V gene's germline CDR1 is SNHLY and CDR2 FYNNEI. CDR3 amino acids: CASSEAGAGRVKFF. In nucleotides, the CDR3 is TGTGCCAGCAGTGAAGCGGGGGCGGGTAGAGTTAAGTTCTTC.

This rearrangement joins TRBV9 to TRBJ2-2; D perhaps matches TRBD1 (5 bases). This CDR3 is 13 amino acids long. V shed 0 bases and J shed 6 bases, with 6 bases lying between them. Germline CDR1 is SGDLS and CDR2 is YYNGEE. The CDR3 nucleotides are TGTGCCAGCAGCGTAGTGGGGCCCGGGGAGCTGTTTTTT. Protein sequence: CASSVVGPGELFF.

The rearrangement links TRBV5-6 to TRBJ1-6; a weak D match, TRBD1 (6 bases). Trimming shortened V by 4 bases and J by 7 bases, and 21 bases separated the two germline ends. The CDR3 has 17 residues. Germline CDR1 is SGHDT and CDR2 is YYEEEE. The CDR3 sequence: CASSHRQVGFWNSPLHF. Here the CDR3 DNA reads TGTGCCAGCAGCCACCGACAGGTTGGTTTTTGGAATTCACCCCTCCACTTT.

The V call is TRBV7-2, the J call TRBJ1-5; D not resolved. V lost 0 bases and J lost 3, with 0 bases in between. Per germline, CDR1 SGHTA and CDR2 FQGNSA. The CDR3 is 12 amino acids. Here the CDR3 reads CASSLANQPQHF. The CDR3 DNA sequence: TGTGCCAGCAGCTTAGCCAATCAGCCCCAGCATTTT.

The chain links TRBV4-3 to TRBJ2-7; 8 bases are a match to TRBD1. V shed 5 bases, J shed 2 bases, and the junction held 11 bases outside the gene matches. The CDR3 runs 16 residues. CDR1 and CDR2 (germline): LGHNA, YSLEER. CDR3 DNA: TGCGCCAGCAGCGCAAGGTTCGGACAGGGAACCTACGAGCAGTACTTC. Its translation: CASSARFGQGTYEQYF.

The rearrangement joins TRBV5-4 to TRBJ2-3; 8 positions agree with TRBD1. The CDR3 is made up of 13 amino acids. The germline V gene has CDR1 SGHNT and CDR2 YYREEE (reference sequence). Trimming took 5 bases from V and 12 from J; bases not matched to a gene: 11. The chain's CDR3 is CASRPPDREEQYF. CDR3 coding DNA: TGTGCCAGCAGACCCCCGGACAGGGAGGAACAGTATTTT.